Listed here are 13 T cell receptor beta chains from one sample, sequenced in a study of T cell responses to AZD1222 COVID-19 vaccine. Assay used: immunoSEQ multiplex PCR; TCRdb lists only in-frame clones, some missing. Of about 120,000 clones listed, roughly nine tenths are singletons. This specimen was peripheral blood, taken on day 0 of AZD1222 vaccination. Receptor source: an adult in good health.

This clone was seen a few times. The rearrangement links TRBV3-1 (or the pseudogene TRBV3-2) to TRBJ1-1; D gene unclear. This CDR3 spans 14 amino acids. V dropped 4 bases and J dropped 2 bases, with 11 bases sitting between them. From germline, CDR1 is LGHDT and CDR2 YNNKEL (reference sequence). CDR3 residues: CASSRRTENTEAFF. CDR3 sequence (DNA): TGTGCCAGCAGCCGACGGACCGAAAACACTGAAGCTTTCTTT.

Here the CDR3 DNA reads TGTGCCAGCAGCGGGGGGGACTCGCGTAACTACGAGCAGTACTTC. It translates to CASSGGDSRNYEQYF. This rearrangement joins TRBV9 to TRBJ2-7; D is perhaps TRBD2 (6 bases). Germline CDR1 SGDLS, CDR2 YYNGEE. The CDR3 length is 15 residues. Trimming took off 3 bases at V and 3 bases at J, with 16 bases between the two ends.

This clone was seen only once. V gene TRBV7-9 combines with J gene TRBJ2-3, with 7 nucleotides matching TRBD2. Germline V gene lookup returns CDR1 SEHNR and CDR2 FQNEAQ (reference sequence). The CDR3 consists of 16 residues. The ends lost 7 bases at V and 0 bases at J; junction bases unmatched: 10. Here the CDR3 reads CASTLRTGGSTDTQYF. CDR3 coding DNA: TGTGCCAGCACCCTAAGGACGGGGGGAAGCACAGATACGCAGTATTTT. The whole variable domain, filled in from reference TRBV7-9 and TRBJ2-3, reads DTGVSQNPRHKITKRGQNVTFRCDPISEHNRLYWYRQTLGQGPEFLTYFQNEAQLEKSRLLSDRFSAERPKGSFSTLEIQRTEQGDSAMYLCASTLRTGGSTDTQYFGPGTRLTVL.

V and J are TRBV7-2 and TRBJ1-5; 7 nucleotides align to TRBD1. The J segment lost 3 bases and the V segment lost 2 bases, leaving 4 bases of the junction unmatched. The CDR3 is 15 amino acids. In germline, CDR1 is SGHTA, CDR2 FQGNSA. The DNA of the CDR3 is TGTGCCAGCAGCTTATCCGGGACAGTCAATCAGCCCCAGCATTTT. Translated: CASSLSGTVNQPQHF. Looking up the rest from reference TRBV7-2 and TRBJ1-5 gives the full variable domain: GAGVSQSPSNKVTEKGKDVELRCDPISGHTALYWYRQSLGQGLEFLIYFQGNSAPDKSGLPSDRFSAERTGGSVSTLTIQRTQQEDSAVYLCASSLSGTVNQPQHFGDGTRLSIL.

The chain links TRBV5-1 to TRBJ2-7; TRBD2 might be the D (5 bases). In germline, CDR1 is SGHRS, CDR2 YFSETQ. The V end lost 1 base, the J end lost 5 bases, and 10 bases lay between the germline ends. The CDR3 sequence is 13 residues long. The CDR3 region is CASSLTGNNEQYF. The CDR3 DNA follows: TGCGCCAGCAGCTTGACCGGGAACAACGAGCAGTACTTC.

As concerns this clone: This sample also contains other DNA sequences that code for the same CDR3. The chain combines TRBV6-5 with TRBJ2-7; 7 nucleotides agree with TRBD1. V lost 6 bases and J lost 4; bases outside the gene matches: 6. From germline, CDR1 is MNHEY and CDR2 SVGAGI. There are 13 residues in the CDR3. In nucleotides, the CDR3 is TGTGCCAGCAGCAGAGGACAGGAATACGAGCAGTACTTC. It translates to CASSRGQEYEQYF.

CDR3 region: CASSLRAGNSSPLHF. The DNA for the CDR3 is TGTGCCAGCAGCCTCAGGGCGGGGAATTCGTCACCCCTCCACTTT. The chain employs TRBV14 and TRBJ1-6; perhaps TRBD1 as D (5 bases). From germline, CDR1 is SGHDN and CDR2 FVKESK. The CDR3 length is 15 residues. With 4 bases removed from V and 10 bases from J, the gap between germline ends came to 17 bases.

The rearrangement uses TRBV18 and TRBJ1-5; 8 bases align to TRBD1. J gave up 7 bases and V 5 bases, and 4 bases lay outside the gene matches. This CDR3 has 13 residues. Per the germline V gene, CDR1 is KGHSH and CDR2 is LQKENI. The CDR3 spells CASSATGDQPQHF. CDR3 coding DNA: TGTGCCAGCTCAGCGACAGGGGACCAGCCCCAGCATTTT.

The chain joins TRBV4-1 to TRBJ2-7, with D possibly being TRBD1 (6 bases). This CDR3 comprises 15 residues. V dropped 5 bases and J dropped 6 bases, with 20 bases sitting between them. CDR1 is MGHRA and CDR2 is YSYEKL in the germline V gene. The CDR3 DNA reads TGCGCCAGCAGCGCTACAGGGTCCTCTTTTGGCGAGCAGTACTTC. Its protein is CASSATGSSFGEQYF.

CDR3 residues: CASSSRDNTLHF. The CDR3 nucleotides read TGTGCCAGCAGCTCCCGGGACAACACCCTCCACTTT. The chain carries TRBV9 and TRBJ1-6; D perhaps matches TRBD1 (6 bases). V lost 4 bases and J 14 bases, leaving 13 bases between the germline ends. The V gene's germline CDR1 is SGDLS and CDR2 YYNGEE. There are 12 residues in the CDR3.

The chain carries TRBV6-6 and TRBJ2-5; D call uncertain. Between the trimmed V and J ends, which lost 4 bases and 4 bases, there was a span of 4 bases. The CDR3 length is 11 residues. Germline V CDR1 and CDR2: MNHNY, SVGAGI (reference sequence). The CDR3 is CASSSGETQYF. The CDR3, as DNA: TGTGCCAGCAGTTCAGGAGAGACCCAGTACTTC.

The chain combines TRBV7-2 with TRBJ1-5, with TRBD1 matching 9 bases. With V trimmed by 11 bases and J by 3 bases, 5 bases remained unmatched. This CDR3 has 13 residues. CDR1 SGHTA and CDR2 FQGNSA come from the germline V gene. The CDR3 here is CAGGDRDNQPQHF. Written as DNA, the CDR3 is TGTGCCGGGGGGGACAGGGACAATCAGCCCCAGCATTTT. Complete variable domain (other parts from reference TRBV7-2 and TRBJ1-5): GAGVSQSPSNKVTEKGKDVELRCDPISGHTALYWYRQSLGQGLEFLIYFQGNSAPDKSGLPSDRFSAERTGGSVSTLTIQRTQQEDSAVYLCAGGDRDNQPQHFGDGTRLSIL.

The chain couples TRBV19 to TRBJ1-5, with unresolved D. This CDR3 is built from 11 residues. V was trimmed by 1 base and J by 6 bases, leaving 1 base between them. CDR1 is LNHDA and CDR2 is SQIVND in the germline V gene (reference sequence). The CDR3 protein is CASSIGQPQHF. DNA of the CDR3: TGTGCCAGTAGTATAGGTCAGCCCCAGCATTTT.